The TCR beta chain described here comes from a study of blood T cell repertoires in COVID-19. The wider study: Acute and convalescent COVID-19 specimens originated in the United States, Italy and Spain. T cells, B-cell-depleted T cells, or PBMCs provided the cDNA or gDNA that served as material.

Trimming took off 1 base at V and 1 base at J, with 16 bases between the two ends. Germline V gene lookup returns CDR1 SNHLY and CDR2 FYNNEI. The CDR3 length is 17 residues. Original data processing: Nucleated cell counts were estimated from reference gene primer amplification. This table comes from immunoSEQ multiplex PCR, and its TCRdb copy is limited to in-frame clones, with some not included. V, J and clone size reflect that table, while D and trimming were determined from the DNA. In the table there are 400,000 to 450,000 clones, 88% of which are singletons. The Seattle patients joined while their infection was active and were tracked longitudinally afterward.

The TCR sequence derives from a woman between 50 and 59 years old with COVID-19, enrolled during active disease. V is TRBV2 and J is TRBJ1-1, with D possibly being TRBD1 (6 bases). The sequencing input was peripheral blood. The CDR3 DNA reads as TGTGCCAGCAGTGAAGAAGTTAACAGGGAACCGAACACTGAAGCTTTCTTT. Its protein is CASSEEVNREPNTEAFF.